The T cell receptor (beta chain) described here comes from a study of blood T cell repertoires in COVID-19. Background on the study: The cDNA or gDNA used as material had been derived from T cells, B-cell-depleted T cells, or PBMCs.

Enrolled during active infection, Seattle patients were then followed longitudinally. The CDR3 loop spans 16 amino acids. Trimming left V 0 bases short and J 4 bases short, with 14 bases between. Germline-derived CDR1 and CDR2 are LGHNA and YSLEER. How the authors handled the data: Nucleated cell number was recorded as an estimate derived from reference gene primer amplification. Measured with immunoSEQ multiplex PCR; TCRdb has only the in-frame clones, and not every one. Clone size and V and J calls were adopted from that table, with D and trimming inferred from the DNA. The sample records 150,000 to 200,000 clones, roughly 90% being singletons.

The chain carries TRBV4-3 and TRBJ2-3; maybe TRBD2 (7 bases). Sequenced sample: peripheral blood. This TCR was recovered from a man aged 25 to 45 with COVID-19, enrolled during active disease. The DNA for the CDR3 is TGCGCCAGCAGCCAAGATCTGGGGGGGCTGGCAGATACGCAGTATTTT. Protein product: CASSQDLGGLADTQYF.